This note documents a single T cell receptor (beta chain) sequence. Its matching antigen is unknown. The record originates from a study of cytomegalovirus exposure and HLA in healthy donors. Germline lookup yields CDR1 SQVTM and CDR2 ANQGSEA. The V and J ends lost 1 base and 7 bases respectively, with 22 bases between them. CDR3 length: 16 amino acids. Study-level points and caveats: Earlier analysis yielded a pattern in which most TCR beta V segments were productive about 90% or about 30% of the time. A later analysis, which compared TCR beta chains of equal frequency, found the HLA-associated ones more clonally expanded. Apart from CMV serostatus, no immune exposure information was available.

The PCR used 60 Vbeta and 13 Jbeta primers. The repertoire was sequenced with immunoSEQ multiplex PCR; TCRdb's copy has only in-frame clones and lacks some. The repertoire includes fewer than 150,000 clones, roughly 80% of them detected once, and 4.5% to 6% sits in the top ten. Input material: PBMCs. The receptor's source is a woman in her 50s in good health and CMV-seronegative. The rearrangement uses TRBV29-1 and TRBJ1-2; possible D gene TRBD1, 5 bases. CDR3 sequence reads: CSVEVPPSRGEVGYTF. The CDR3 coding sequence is TGCAGCGTTGAAGTCCCCCCGAGTCGGGGGGAAGTTGGCTACACCTTC.